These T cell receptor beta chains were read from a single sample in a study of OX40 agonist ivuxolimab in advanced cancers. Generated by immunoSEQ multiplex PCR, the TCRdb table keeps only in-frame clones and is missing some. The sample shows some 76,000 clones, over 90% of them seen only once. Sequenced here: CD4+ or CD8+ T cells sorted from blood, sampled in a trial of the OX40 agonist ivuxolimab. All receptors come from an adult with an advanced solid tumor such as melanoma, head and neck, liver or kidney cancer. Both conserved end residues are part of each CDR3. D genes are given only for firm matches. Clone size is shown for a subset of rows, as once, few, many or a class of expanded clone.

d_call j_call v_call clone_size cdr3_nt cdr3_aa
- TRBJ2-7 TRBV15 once TGTGCCACCAGCGGACTTGACAGCTACGAGCAGTACTTC CATSGLDSYEQYF
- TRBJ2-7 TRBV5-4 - TGTGCCAGCAGCTTGTGGTTAGAGGGACCCTACGAGCAGTACTTC CASSLWLEGPYEQYF
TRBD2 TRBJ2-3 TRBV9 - TGTGCCAGCAGCCCGACTAGCGGACCCACAGATACGCAGTATTTT CASSPTSGPTDTQYF
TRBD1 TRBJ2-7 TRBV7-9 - TGTGCCAGCAGTGAGGGGGCTGGAGAGCAGTACTTC CASSEGAGEQYF
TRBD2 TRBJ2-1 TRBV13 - TGTGCCAGCAGCCCCTCTACCGGGACTATTTACAATGAGCAGTTCTTC CASSPSTGTIYNEQFF
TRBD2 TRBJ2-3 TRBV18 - TGTGCCAGCTCACCGGGACTAGCGGGAGAAGCAGATACGCAGTATTTT CASSPGLAGEADTQYF
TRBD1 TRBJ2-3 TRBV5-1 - TGCGCCAGCAGCTTGGCCGGGACAGGGACAGATACGCAGTATTTT CASSLAGTGTDTQYF
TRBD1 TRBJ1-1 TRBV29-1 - TGCAGCGTCCTACAGGCCGGGACAGGGGCTGAAGCTTTCTTT CSVLQAGTGAEAFF
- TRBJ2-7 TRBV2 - TGTGCCAGCACATACAGCGGACACGGCGAGCAGTACTTC CASTYSGHGEQYF
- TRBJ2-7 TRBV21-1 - TGTGCCAGCAGCAATCTAGCGGGAGGCCCCTACGAGCAGTACTTC CASSNLAGGPYEQYF
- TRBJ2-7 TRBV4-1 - TGCGCCAGCAGCCAAGGGACAGTTTACGAGCAGTACTTC CASSQGTVYEQYF
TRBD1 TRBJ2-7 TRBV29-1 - TGCAGCGCGACAGGGGGCCCCTCCTACGAGCAGTACTTC CSATGGPSYEQYF
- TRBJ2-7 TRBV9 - TGTGCCAGCAGCCCCCGGGACGTACCCTACGAGCAGTACTTC CASSPRDVPYEQYF
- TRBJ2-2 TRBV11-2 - TGTGCCAGCAGCCTACTAGCCGGGGAGCTGTTTTTT CASSLLAGELFF
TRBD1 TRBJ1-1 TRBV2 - TGTGCCAGCAGTGAGATTGACAGGGCCACTGAAGCTTTCTTT CASSEIDRATEAFF
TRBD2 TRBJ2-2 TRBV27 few TGTGCCAGCAGTTATAAGGGACTAGCGGGAGCGGGCGGGGAGCTGTTTTTT CASSYKGLAGAGGELFF
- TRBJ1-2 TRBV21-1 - TGTGCCAGCAGCAAACTCGACACAGGGGAGGAGGGCTACACCTTC CASSKLDTGEEGYTF
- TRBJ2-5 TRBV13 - TGTGCCAGCAGACTTCTTGAAGAGGGGCAAGAGACCCAGTACTTC CASRLLEEGQETQYF
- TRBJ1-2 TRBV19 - TGTGCCAGTAGTGGGGACACCCATGAGAACTATGGCTACACCTTC CASSGDTHENYGYTF
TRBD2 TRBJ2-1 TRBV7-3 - TGTGCCAGCAGCCCTGGACTAGCATCAACCTACAATGAGCAGTTCTTC CASSPGLASTYNEQFF
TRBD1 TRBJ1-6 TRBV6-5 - TGTGCCAGCAGTTACGGACAGGGCCATTCACCCCTCCACTTT CASSYGQGHSPLHF
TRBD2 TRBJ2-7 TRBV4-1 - TGCGCCAGCAGCCTCAGAGTGAGCGGGAGTAGCGAGCAGTACTTC CASSLRVSGSSEQYF
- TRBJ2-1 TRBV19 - TGTGCCAGTAGTATGGGCGGAGACTACAATGAGCAGTTCTTC CASSMGGDYNEQFF
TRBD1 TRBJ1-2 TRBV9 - TGTGCCAGCAGCGTAGCGGGGACAGAATATGGCTACACCTTC CASSVAGTEYGYTF
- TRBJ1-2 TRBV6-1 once TGTGCCAGCAGTGAAGCCGGGGAAGGGGCACTCTATGGCTACACCTTC CASSEAGEGALYGYTF
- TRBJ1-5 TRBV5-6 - TGTGCCAGCAGCTTGGGGTCAGGGCCCCAGCATTTT CASSLGSGPQHF
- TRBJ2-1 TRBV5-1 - TGCGCCAGCAGCTATAGCTCCTACAATGAGCAGTTCTTC CASSYSSYNEQFF
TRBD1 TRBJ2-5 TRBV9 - TGTGCCAGCAGCCCAGGACAGGGCCAAACCCAGTACTTC CASSPGQGQTQYF
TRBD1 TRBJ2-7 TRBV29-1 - TGCAGCGTTTTAGGGGAGACAGGGTTGGACGAGCAGTACTTC CSVLGETGLDEQYF
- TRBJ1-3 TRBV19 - TGTGCCAGTAGTCGCACCGGGGCCTCTGGAAACACCATATATTTT CASSRTGASGNTIYF
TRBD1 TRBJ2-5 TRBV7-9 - TGTGCCAGCAGCCCGTGGGACAGCCAAGAGACCCAGTACTTC CASSPWDSQETQYF
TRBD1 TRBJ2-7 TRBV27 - TGTGCCAGCAGTCCCCGACAGGGGGCGTCAGAGCAGTACTTC CASSPRQGASEQYF
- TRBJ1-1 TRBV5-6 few TGTGCCAGCAGCTTGGACGAGAACACTGAAGCTTTCTTT CASSLDENTEAFF
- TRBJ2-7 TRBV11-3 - TGTGCCAGCAGCCCCTGGGGAGCGCCGGCCGACGAGCAGTACTTC CASSPWGAPADEQYF
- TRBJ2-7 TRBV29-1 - TGCAGCGTATGGGCTAGCTCCTACGAGCAGTACTTC CSVWASSYEQYF
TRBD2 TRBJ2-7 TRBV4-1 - TGCGCCAGCAGCCTTCCGGGACTAAACTACGAGCAGTACTTC CASSLPGLNYEQYF
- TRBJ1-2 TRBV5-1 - TGCGCCAGCAGCTTGGCCCCAGGCAACTATGGCTACACCTTC CASSLAPGNYGYTF
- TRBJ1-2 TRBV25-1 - TGTGCCAGCAGTGAATACCGGGATGGCTACACCTTC CASSEYRDGYTF
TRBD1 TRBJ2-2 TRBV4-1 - TGCGCCAGCAGCCAAAGTGGGGGACAGGGTCCGGGAACCGGGGAGCTGTTTTTT CASSQSGGQGPGTGELFF
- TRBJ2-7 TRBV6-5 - TGTGCCAGCAGTTACTCGATGGTCGCCTACGAGCAGTACTTC CASSYSMVAYEQYF
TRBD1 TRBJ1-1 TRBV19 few TGTGCCAGTAGTCCCCCGACAGGGATTGCCACTGAAGCTTTCTTT CASSPPTGIATEAFF
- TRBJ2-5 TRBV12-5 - TGTGCTAGTGGTTCCGACAGAAGGACCCAGTACTTC CASGSDRRTQYF
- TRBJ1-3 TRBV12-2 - TGTGCAAGTCGCTCTACAGTGAGCTCTGGAAACACCATATATTTT CASRSTVSSGNTIYF